This T cell receptor (beta chain) was sequenced during a study of blood T cells in healthy people across ages. Per sample, extraction of total RNA gave at least 5.5 micrograms in every case. The authors ran a second PCR of 7 to 11 cycles using a sample-barcoded 5' primer and a J-beta primer mix. TCRdb passed the 5' RACE reads through MiXCR, listing each CDR3 protein once. There are some 1.5 million distinct CDR3 sequences in the sample; over 25% occur only once, and 7.7% lies in the top ten. Findings and caveats of the study: Diversity figures based on one million T cells were deemed too low. Age brought a roughly linear fall in TCR beta diversity measured per million T cells. Expanded clonotype changes were possibly confounded by unknown donor CMV status.

Germline CDR1 is SQVTM and CDR2 is ANQGSEA. The J segment lost 3 bases and the V segment lost 4 bases, leaving 12 bases of the junction unmatched. This CDR3 has 16 residues. This clonotype showed up many times. The antigen is undetermined. The V gene is TRBV29-1, the J gene TRBJ2-1; 7 bases line up with TRBD1. The material sequenced was blood. The sequence came from a woman in her thirties in good health. The CDR3 loop reads CSVGRMGTGVYNEQFF. For the CDR3, the DNA is TGCAGCGTTGGCCGAATGGGAACAGGGGTCTACAATGAGCAGTTCTTC.